Described below is a single TCR beta chain sequence and its context. The antigen remains unidentified. The sample originates from a study of Tregs in tolerant kidney transplant recipients. Thawed PBMCs were FACS-sorted into unstimulated CD4+CD25+CD127- regulatory T cells, CD4+CD25- non-regulatory cells, CD4 and CD8 cells. General study results and limits: The small number of patients limits these findings pending further validation. No direct test of biological reproducibility was done here.

The CDR3 totals 13 residues. The repertoire was sequenced with immunoSEQ multiplex PCR; TCRdb's copy has only in-frame clones and lacks some. The repertoire holds some 250,000 clones, with 84% as singletons. Sequenced input: CD4+ T cells from blood. The TCR sequence derives from a human donor in good health. This chain links TRBV1 with TRBJ2-3. TRBV1 is marked as a pseudogene. The DNA for the CDR3 is TGCACCAGCAGAGGATCACGGTCGTATACGCAGTATTTT. Translation: CTSRGSRSYTQYF.